A selection of T cell receptor beta chains follows, all from one sample in a study of T cells after yellow fever vaccination. Each CDR3 protein is one row after TCRdb ran MiXCR on the 5' RACE reads. The sample holds roughly 330,000 distinct CDR3 sequences, around 6.8% seen once. The sample was PBMCs, taken roughly seven weeks after the first yellow fever vaccination. Receptors were obtained from a man aged 18 to 29 who received the YFV17D yellow fever vaccine. The CDR3 runs from the conserved cysteine through the conserved F or W.

j_call | v_call | cdr3_aa
TRBJ2-5 | TRBV5-1 | CASSSHLGQVQETQYF
TRBJ2-5 | TRBV25-1 | CASSEYQGTGGRETQYF
TRBJ2-5 | TRBV6-5 | CASRRDSRPQETQYF
TRBJ2-3 | TRBV7-9 | CASSAAGAPDTQYF
TRBJ2-1 | TRBV5-6 | CASTPGTGDHEQFF
TRBJ1-1 | TRBV7-8 | CASREQGGRGTEAFF
TRBJ2-3 | TRBV5-1 | CASSSLTGASTDTQYF
TRBJ1-2 | TRBV20-1 | CSATDGRTVGYTF
TRBJ1-2 | TRBV12-3/TRBV12-4 | CASRDEDGAGGYTF
TRBJ1-5 | TRBV28 | CASRGRTSNQPQHF
TRBJ2-2 | TRBV7-6 | CASSSRGAPITGELFF
TRBJ2-3 | TRBV5-6 | CASSLRASGRGTDTQYF
TRBJ2-1 | TRBV9 | CASSFPPGGALNEQFF
TRBJ1-6 | TRBV10-3 | CAISESGSSSYNSPLHF
TRBJ1-6 | TRBV12-3/TRBV12-4 | CASSPRTGGGNSPLHF
TRBJ2-1 | TRBV4-2 | CASSQDSRGSSYNEQFF
TRBJ1-1 | TRBV7-8 | CASSHTGEAFF
TRBJ1-5 | TRBV14 | CASSSHGTGGNQPQHF
TRBJ2-3 | TRBV28 | CASSLGGPPGAVVTDAQYF
TRBJ1-2 | TRBV16 | CASSDRQGGNYGYTF
TRBJ1-1 | TRBV12-3/TRBV12-4 | CASSVPVGTEAFF
TRBJ2-7 | TRBV5-1 | CASSPQGTGNEQYF
TRBJ2-7 | TRBV6-5 | CASSSGHSSEQYF
TRBJ2-1 | TRBV6-5 | CASSWGGSSYNEQFF
TRBJ2-7 | TRBV6-6 | CASRTWEGGEQYF
TRBJ1-5 | TRBV19 | CASSPDGVNQPQHF
TRBJ2-3 | TRBV4-2 | CASSQETEKTDTQYF
TRBJ2-1 | TRBV7-2 | CASSPRVTEQFF
TRBJ2-1 | TRBV30 | CAWSVGTSGGYNEQFF
TRBJ1-3 | TRBV5-1 | CASSKGQSGNTIYF
TRBJ2-5 | TRBV27 | CASPQIPGQSAKTQYF
TRBJ2-7 | TRBV7-9 | CASSHQGLAGTYEQYF
TRBJ1-1 | TRBV14 | CASSNQLNTEAFF
TRBJ1-1 | TRBV12-3/TRBV12-4 | CASSLGPNLAEAFF
TRBJ1-5 | TRBV28 | CASSLWSNALPQHF
TRBJ1-1 | TRBV6-5 | CASSYSRGRTEAFF
TRBJ2-7 | TRBV19 | CASSADRGGLEQYF
TRBJ1-6 | TRBV12-3/TRBV12-4 | CASRQGFNSPLHF
TRBJ1-1 | TRBV6-1 | CASTFVLTEAFF
TRBJ2-1 | TRBV7-8 | CASSAGRGRLISDEQFF
TRBJ2-2 | TRBV6-1 | CASRGQGANTGELFF
TRBJ2-1 | TRBV2 | CASARGGYNEQFF
TRBJ1-5 | TRBV7-6 | CASSSGTGAQPQHF
TRBJ1-5 | TRBV7-2 | CASSFGQASNQPQHF
TRBJ1-3 | TRBV5-1 | CASSLGRKGDTIYF
TRBJ2-1 | TRBV10-3 | CAISGQGQGYNEQFF
TRBJ2-2 | TRBV20-1 | CSARRLGMAGELFF
TRBJ2-5 | TRBV15 | CATSPSGYQETQYF
TRBJ2-2 | TRBV13 | CAFCPGGRGSITGELFF
TRBJ2-5 | TRBV7-9 | CASSSPDGQGSKTQYF
TRBJ2-2 | TRBV7-6 | CASSLARAANTGELFF
TRBJ2-5 | TRBV20-1 | CSASRWEGKETQYF
TRBJ2-2 | TRBV5-1 | CASSLGANTGELFF